The next 18 T cell receptor beta chains were all read from a single sample in a study of regulatory T cells in long-lasting Graves disease. The authors built TCR beta libraries using iRepertoire HTBI primers and Arm-PCR of CDR3 regions. TCRdb processed the multiplex PCR reads anew with MiXCR; each CDR3 protein has one entry. The sample has over 350,000 distinct CDR3 sequences; less than 25% are singletons. Time point specified: persistent/refractory GD, antithyroid drugs over 5 years with positive TRAb. The TCR library was prepared using RNA isolated from PBMCs. The sequenced sample was peripheral blood mononuclear cells (PBMCs), obtained when the disease was refractory, from a patient treated with antithyroid drugs. The receptors shown here come from a female donor with Graves disease.

In this sample, this clonotype turned up a few times. The chain links TRBV9 to TRBJ2-6; D is possibly TRBD1 (6 bases). Trimming took off 0 bases at V and 2 bases at J, with 9 bases between the two ends. Germline CDR1 is SGDLS and CDR2 is YYNGEE. This CDR3 comprises 16 residues. The CDR3 region is CASSVGGQPGANVLTF. CDR3 nucleotide sequence: TGTGCCAGCAGCGTAGGGGGACAACCTGGGGCCAACGTCCTGACTTTC.

This clonotype showed up just a few times. This chain uses TRBV10-3 with TRBJ2-7, with 7 bases matching TRBD1. The V and J ends lost 10 bases and 2 bases, in that order; junction bases with no gene match: 5. Germline values: CDR1 ENHRY, CDR2 SYGVKD. The CDR3 extends over 12 amino acids. CDR3 nucleotide sequence: TGTGCCACCGAGGACAGGACCTACGAGCAGTACTTC. Translating it yields CATEDRTYEQYF.

This clonotype was observed many times. This chain links TRBV6-5 with TRBJ2-7; D is unclear. Germline CDR1 MNHEY, CDR2 SVGAGI. This CDR3 has 16 residues. Trimming removed 0 bases at V and 1 base at J, with 13 bases between. The CDR3 DNA follows: TGTGCCAGCAGTTACTCCCCCCAAAGCCGTTCCTACGAGCAGTACTTC. Protein sequence: CASSYSPQSRSYEQYF.

This clonotype has just a few counts. The V call is TRBV7-9, the J call TRBJ2-7; tentative D call: TRBD1 (5 bases). The CDR3 extends over 15 amino acids. The V end was cut by 1 base, the J end by 5 bases, with 15 bases between. CDR1 is SEHNR and CDR2 is FQNEAQ in the germline V gene (reference sequence). Here the CDR3 reads CASSLGAGYSNEQYF. Written as DNA, the CDR3 is TGTGCCAGCAGCTTAGGGGCAGGGTATTCTAACGAGCAGTACTTC.

As for this clonotype: Compared with germline, one end of the junction differs, possibly owing to a read error. The CDR3 is CGSSLGGSGRETQYF. The CDR3 coding sequence is TGTGGCAGCAGCTTAGGCGGGAGTGGGAGGGAGACCCAGTACTTC. This chain uses TRBV7-2 with TRBJ2-5, with 7 nucleotides matching TRBD2. The CDR3 has 15 amino acids. Germline V lookup: CDR1 SGHTA, CDR2 FQGNSA.

This clonotype turned up a few times. The chain employs TRBV6-2 or TRBV6-3 and TRBJ1-2; perhaps TRBD1 as D (5 bases). V shed 5 bases and J shed 7 bases, with 17 bases lying between them. Germline lookup yields CDR1 MNHEY and CDR2 SVGEGT. The CDR3 length is 14 residues. CDR3 loop: CASSRSGTRFGYTF. The CDR3 coding sequence is TGTGCCAGCAGTCGCTCCGGGACTCGATTTGGCTACACCTTC.

The gene calls are TRBV28 and TRBJ2-3; D is undetermined. CDR3 length: 13 amino acids. The germline V gene has CDR1 MDHEN and CDR2 SYDVKM. V was clipped by 5 bases and J by 6 bases, with 12 bases between them. The CDR3 loop reads CASSQSLGDTQYF. The CDR3 coding sequence is TGTGCCAGCAGTCAATCCCTAGGGGATACGCAGTATTTT.

This clonotype was found many times. The chain employs TRBV11-2 and TRBJ2-7; D perhaps matches TRBD1 (7 bases). Between the trimmed V and J ends, which lost 4 bases and 2 bases, there was a span of 15 bases. Germline values: CDR1 SGHAT, CDR2 FQNNGV. The CDR3 consists of 15 residues. DNA for the CDR3: TGTGCCAGCAGCTACGGCGGGGACAGAACCTACGAGCAGTACTTC. Protein product: CASSYGGDRTYEQYF.

This clonotype turned up a few times. CDR3 sequence (DNA): TGTGCCAGCCGGGGACAGCCACCTTTCAATGAGCAGTTCTTC. It specifies CASRGQPPFNEQFF. This chain links TRBV27 with TRBJ2-1; 7 bases are shared with TRBD1. The CDR3 runs to 14 residues. The ends lost 8 bases at V and 6 bases at J; junction bases unmatched: 10. Germline V gene lookup returns CDR1 MNHEY and CDR2 SMNVEV (reference sequence).

This clonotype was seen more than once but under ten times. The chain recombines TRBV7-3 with TRBJ1-1, with no clear D. The CDR3 has 13 residues. Trimming shortened V by 6 bases and J by 5 bases, and 13 bases separated the two germline ends. Per germline, CDR1 SGHTA and CDR2 FQGTGA. The CDR3 spells CASSPGLWTEAFF. The CDR3 DNA sequence: TGTGCCAGCAGTCCGGGTTTGTGGACTGAAGCTTTCTTT.

This clonotype was recorded a few times. The chain has TRBV30 and TRBJ1-1; D gene unclear. CDR3 length: 13 residues. Trimming cost V 3 bases and J 4 bases, with 12 bases left between them. Germline values: CDR1 GTSNPN, CDR2 SVGIG (reference sequence). DNA of the CDR3: TGTGCCTGGAGATGGGGATATAGCACTGAAGCTTTCTTT. Amino acid sequence: CAWRWGYSTEAFF.

The sample holds one count of this clonotype. The chain links TRBV6-5 to TRBJ1-4; maybe TRBD1 (6 bases). From germline, CDR1 is MNHEY and CDR2 SVGAGI. The CDR3 covers 19 residues. The V and J ends lost 4 bases and 7 bases respectively, with 28 bases between them. CDR3 residues: CASSFSPWGASNGGEKLFF. The CDR3 bases are TGTGCCAGCAGTTTTTCCCCCTGGGGGGCGTCGAACGGCGGTGAAAAACTGTTTTTT.

The V and J genes are TRBV20-1 and TRBJ2-7; no definite D call. V was shortened by 3 bases and J by 2 bases, with 11 bases between the two germline ends. Germline V CDR1 and CDR2: DFQATT, SNEGSKA (reference sequence). This CDR3 contains 13 residues. The chain's CDR3 is CSASPGNPYEQYF. Written as DNA, the CDR3 is TGCAGTGCTAGTCCTGGGAATCCCTACGAGCAGTACTTC.

V usage is TRBV7-6 and J usage is TRBJ1-1, with 10 bases lining up with TRBD1. Trimming at V came to 6 bases and at J to 0 bases, leaving 4 bases not matched to a gene. The CDR3 sequence is 15 residues long. Per germline, CDR1 SGHVS and CDR2 FNYEAQ. The CDR3 DNA follows: TGTGCCAGCAGTTACGGGACAGGGGTGAACACTGAAGCTTTCTTT. Its translation: CASSYGTGVNTEAFF.

This clonotype was picked up many times. The junction does not match germline at one end; this may be a read error. The genes are TRBV12-3 or TRBV12-4 and TRBJ1-5, with 7 bases identical to TRBD1. The CDR3 consists of 13 residues. CDR3 coding DNA: TGTGCCAGCAGTCCACAGGGGAATCAGCCCCAGCACTTT. It yields the protein CASSPQGNQPQHF.

Of note for this clonotype: A much larger clone lies one base from this, so it may be a read error. The genes are TRBV7-3 and TRBJ2-5; tentatively, D is TRBD2 (5 bases). CDR1 and CDR2 from the germline V gene are SGHTA and FQGTGA. This CDR3 is built from 14 residues. The V and J ends lost 5 bases and 5 bases respectively, with 15 bases between them. CDR3 amino acids: CASSRGSRAETQYF. In DNA form, the CDR3 reads TGTGCCAGCAGCCGAGGGTCGAGAGCTGAGACCCAGTACTTC. The complete variable domain, with remaining parts taken from reference TRBV7-3 and TRBJ2-5, reads GAGVSQTPSNKVTEKGKYVELRCDPISGHTALYWYRQSLGQGPEFLIYFQGTGAADDSGLPNDRFFAVRPEGSVSTLKIQRTERGDSAVYLCASSRGSRAETQYFGPGTRLLVL.

This clonotype was counted many times. This chain connects TRBV7-2 to TRBJ2-4, with 10 bases that match TRBD2. Unmatched junction bases numbered 7, after V lost 4 bases and J lost 1 base. Germline CDR1 reads SGHTA; CDR2 reads FQGNSA. CDR3 length: 17 amino acids. In DNA form, the CDR3 reads TGTGCCAGCAGCTCCGCTAGCGGGAGAGGGGCCAAAAACATTCAGTACTTC. It translates to CASSSASGRGAKNIQYF.

A remark on this clonotype: A much larger clone differs from this one at a single base, so this may be a read error. CDR3 in amino acids: CASRLAGSPEEAQYF. The CDR3 nucleotides read TGTGCCAGTCGACTAGCGGGATCCCCAGAAGAGGCCCAGTACTTC. This sequence joins TRBV19 and TRBJ2-5, with 11 nucleotides matching TRBD2. The CDR3 runs 15 residues. Germline CDR1 LNHDA, CDR2 SQIVND (reference sequence).